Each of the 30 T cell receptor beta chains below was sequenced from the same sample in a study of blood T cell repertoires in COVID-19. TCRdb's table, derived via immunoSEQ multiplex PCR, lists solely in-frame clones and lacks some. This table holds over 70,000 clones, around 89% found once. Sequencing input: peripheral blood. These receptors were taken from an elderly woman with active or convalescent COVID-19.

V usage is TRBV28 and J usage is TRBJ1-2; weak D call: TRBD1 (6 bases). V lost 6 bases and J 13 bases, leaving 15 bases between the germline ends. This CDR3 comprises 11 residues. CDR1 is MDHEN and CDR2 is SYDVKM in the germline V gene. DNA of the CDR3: TGTGCCAGCAGCCGCGACAGGACCTCCACCTTC. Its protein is CASSRDRTSTF.

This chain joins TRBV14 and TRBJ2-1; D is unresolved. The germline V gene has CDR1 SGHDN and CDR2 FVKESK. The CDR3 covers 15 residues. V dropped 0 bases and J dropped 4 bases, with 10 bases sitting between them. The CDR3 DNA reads TGTGCCAGCAGCCAAGATTCGACTTTTTACAATGAGCAGTTCTTC. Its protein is CASSQDSTFYNEQFF.

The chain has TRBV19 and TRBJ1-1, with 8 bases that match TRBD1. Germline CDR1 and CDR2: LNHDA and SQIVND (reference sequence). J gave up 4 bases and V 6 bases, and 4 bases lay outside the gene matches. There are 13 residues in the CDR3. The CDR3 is CASRLRGPTEAFF. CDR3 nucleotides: TGTGCCAGTAGACTCAGGGGGCCCACTGAAGCTTTCTTT.

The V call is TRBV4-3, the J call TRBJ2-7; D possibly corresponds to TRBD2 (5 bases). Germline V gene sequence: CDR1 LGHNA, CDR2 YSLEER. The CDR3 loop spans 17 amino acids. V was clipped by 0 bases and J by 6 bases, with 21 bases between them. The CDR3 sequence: CASSQDSNIARHGEQYF. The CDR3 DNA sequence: TGCGCCAGCAGCCAAGATTCAAATATAGCGAGGCACGGCGAGCAGTACTTC.

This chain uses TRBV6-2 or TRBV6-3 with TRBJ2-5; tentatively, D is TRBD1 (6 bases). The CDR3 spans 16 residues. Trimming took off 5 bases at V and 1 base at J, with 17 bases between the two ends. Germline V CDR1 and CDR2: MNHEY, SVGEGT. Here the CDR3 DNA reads TGTGCCAGCAGTCTGTGGGACAACCTTATCCAAGAGACCCAGTACTTC. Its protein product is CASSLWDNLIQETQYF.

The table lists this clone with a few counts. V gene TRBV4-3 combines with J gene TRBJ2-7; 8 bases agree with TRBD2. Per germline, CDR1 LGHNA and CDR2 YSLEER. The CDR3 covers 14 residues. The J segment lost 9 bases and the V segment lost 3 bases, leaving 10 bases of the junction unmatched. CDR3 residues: CASSQALAGGGQYF. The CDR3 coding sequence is TGCGCCAGCAGCCAGGCCCTAGCGGGTGGCGGGCAGTACTTC.

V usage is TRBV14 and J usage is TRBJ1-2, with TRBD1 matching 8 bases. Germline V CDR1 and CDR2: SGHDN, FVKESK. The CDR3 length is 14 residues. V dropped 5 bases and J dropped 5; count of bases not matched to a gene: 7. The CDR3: CASSLGTGPYGYTF. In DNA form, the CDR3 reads TGTGCCAGCAGCTTGGGGACAGGCCCATATGGCTACACCTTC.

CDR3 in DNA: TGCAGTGCTAGAAAAGGAGCTGAAGCTTTCTTT. It is translated as CSARKGAEAFF. The J gene is TRBJ1-1, the V gene TRBV20-1, with D unclear. This CDR3 spans 11 amino acids. Trimming removed 2 bases from V and 6 bases from J, with 7 bases in between. Looked up from germline, CDR1 is DFQATT and CDR2 is SNEGSKA (reference sequence).

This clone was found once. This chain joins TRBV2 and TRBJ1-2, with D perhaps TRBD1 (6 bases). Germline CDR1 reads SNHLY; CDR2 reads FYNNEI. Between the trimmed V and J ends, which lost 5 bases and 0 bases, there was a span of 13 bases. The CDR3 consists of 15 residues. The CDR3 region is CASSPNRVANYGYTF. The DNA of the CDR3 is TGTGCCAGCAGTCCGAACAGGGTAGCTAACTATGGCTACACCTTC.

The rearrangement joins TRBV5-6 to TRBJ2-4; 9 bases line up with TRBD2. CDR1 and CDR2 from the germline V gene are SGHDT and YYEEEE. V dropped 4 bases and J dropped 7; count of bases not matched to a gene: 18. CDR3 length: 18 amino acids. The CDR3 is CASSILLAGAGNGNIQYF. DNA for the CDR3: TGTGCCAGCAGCATTCTTTTAGCGGGAGCCGGGAACGGGAACATTCAGTACTTC.

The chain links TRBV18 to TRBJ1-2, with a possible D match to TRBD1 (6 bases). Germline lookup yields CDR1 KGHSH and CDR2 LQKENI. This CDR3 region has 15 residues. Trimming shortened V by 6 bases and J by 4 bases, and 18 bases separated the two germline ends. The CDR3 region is CASSPNREFSYGYTF. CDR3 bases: TGTGCCAGCTCGCCCAACAGGGAATTTAGCTATGGCTACACCTTC.

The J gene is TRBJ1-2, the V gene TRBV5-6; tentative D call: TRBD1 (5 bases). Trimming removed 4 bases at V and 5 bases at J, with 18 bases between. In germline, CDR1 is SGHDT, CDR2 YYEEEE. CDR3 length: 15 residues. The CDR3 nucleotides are TGTGCCAGCAGCACGGACGGTAGGGGCCGGTATGGCTACACCTTC. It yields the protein CASSTDGRGRYGYTF.

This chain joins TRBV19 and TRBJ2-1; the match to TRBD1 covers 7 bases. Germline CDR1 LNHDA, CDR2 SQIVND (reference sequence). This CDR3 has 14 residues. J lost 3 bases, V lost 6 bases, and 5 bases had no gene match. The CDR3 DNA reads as TGTGCCAGTAGCAGGACAGGCTACTACAATGAGCAGTTCTTC. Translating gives CASSRTGYYNEQFF.

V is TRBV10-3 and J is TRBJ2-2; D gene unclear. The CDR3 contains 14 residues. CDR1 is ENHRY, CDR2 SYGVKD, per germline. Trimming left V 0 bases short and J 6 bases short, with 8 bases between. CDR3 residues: CAISESPSSGELFF. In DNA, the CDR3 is TGTGCCATCAGTGAGTCTCCGAGCTCCGGGGAGCTGTTTTTT.

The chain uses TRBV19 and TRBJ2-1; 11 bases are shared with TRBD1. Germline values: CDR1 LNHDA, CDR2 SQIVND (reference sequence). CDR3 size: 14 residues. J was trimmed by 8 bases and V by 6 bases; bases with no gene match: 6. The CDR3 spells CASRDRGRLDEQFF. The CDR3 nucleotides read TGTGCCAGTAGGGACAGGGGGCGCTTGGATGAGCAGTTCTTC.

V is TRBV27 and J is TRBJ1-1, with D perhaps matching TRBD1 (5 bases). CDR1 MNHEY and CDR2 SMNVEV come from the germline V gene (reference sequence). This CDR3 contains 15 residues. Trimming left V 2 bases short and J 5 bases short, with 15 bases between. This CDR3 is CASSLLGGDETEAFF. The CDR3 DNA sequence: TGTGCCAGCAGTTTACTCGGGGGGGACGAAACTGAAGCTTTCTTT.

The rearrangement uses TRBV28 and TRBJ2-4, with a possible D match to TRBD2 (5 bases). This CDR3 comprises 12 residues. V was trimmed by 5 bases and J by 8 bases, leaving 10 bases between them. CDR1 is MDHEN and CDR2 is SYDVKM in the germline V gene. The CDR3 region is CASSGPGYIQYF. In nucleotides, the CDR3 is TGTGCCAGCAGTGGGCCGGGATACATTCAGTACTTC.

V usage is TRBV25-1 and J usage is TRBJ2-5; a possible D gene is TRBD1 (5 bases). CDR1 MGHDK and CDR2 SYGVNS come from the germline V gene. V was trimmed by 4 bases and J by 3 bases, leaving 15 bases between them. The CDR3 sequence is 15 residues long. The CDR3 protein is CASSAPDGAKETQYF. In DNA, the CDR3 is TGTGCCAGCAGTGCCCCGGATGGGGCGAAAGAGACCCAGTACTTC. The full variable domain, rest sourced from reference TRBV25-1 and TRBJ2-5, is EADIYQTPRYLVIGTGKKITLECSQTMGHDKMYWYQQDPGMELHLIHYSYGVNSTEKGDLSSESTVSRIRTEHFPLTLESARPSHTSQYLCASSAPDGAKETQYFGPGTRLLVL.

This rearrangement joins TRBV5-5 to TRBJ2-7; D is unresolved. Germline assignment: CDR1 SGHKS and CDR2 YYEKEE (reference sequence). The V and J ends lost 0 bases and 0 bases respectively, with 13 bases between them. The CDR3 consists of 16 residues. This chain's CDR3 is CASSLGWALSSYEQYF. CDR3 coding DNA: TGTGCCAGCAGCTTGGGGTGGGCCCTAAGCTCCTACGAGCAGTACTTC.

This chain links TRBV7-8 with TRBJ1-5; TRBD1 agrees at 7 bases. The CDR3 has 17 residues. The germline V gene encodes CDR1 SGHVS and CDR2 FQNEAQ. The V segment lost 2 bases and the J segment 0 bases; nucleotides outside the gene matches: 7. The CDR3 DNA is TGTGCCAGCAGCTTAATTCAGTCAGGGGGTAGCAATCAGCCCCAGCATTTT. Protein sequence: CASSLIQSGGSNQPQHF.

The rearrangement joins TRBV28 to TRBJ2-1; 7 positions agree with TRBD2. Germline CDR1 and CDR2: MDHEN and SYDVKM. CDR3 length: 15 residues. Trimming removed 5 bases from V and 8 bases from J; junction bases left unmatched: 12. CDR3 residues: CASSQKTSPSDEQFF. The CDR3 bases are TGTGCCAGCAGTCAAAAGACTAGCCCCTCAGATGAGCAGTTCTTC.

The CDR3 is CASSFERRNTNEKLFF. As DNA, the CDR3 is TGTGCCAGCAGTTTTGAACGGAGGAATACTAATGAAAAACTGTTTTTT. V usage is TRBV28 and J usage is TRBJ1-4; D not resolved. CDR1 and CDR2 from the germline V gene are MDHEN and SYDVKM. CDR3 size: 16 residues. The V and J ends lost 3 bases and 2 bases respectively, with 13 bases between them.

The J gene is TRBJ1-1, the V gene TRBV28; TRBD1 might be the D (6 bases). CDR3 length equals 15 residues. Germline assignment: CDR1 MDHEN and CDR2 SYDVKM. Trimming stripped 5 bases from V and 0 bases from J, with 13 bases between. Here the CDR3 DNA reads TGTGCCAGCAGTCACGGGACACTCATGAACACTGAAGCTTTCTTT. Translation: CASSHGTLMNTEAFF.

CDR3 sequence (DNA): TGTGCCACCAGTGACCCCGGCGGGGGTAACACCGGGGAGCTGTTTTTT. Its protein is CATSDPGGGNTGELFF. The rearrangement uses TRBV24-1 and TRBJ2-2; TRBD2 matches at 7 bases. Germline CDR1 KGHDR, CDR2 SFDVKD. With 4 bases clipped from V and 2 bases from J, the junction kept 6 bases outside the gene matches. This CDR3 is built from 16 residues.

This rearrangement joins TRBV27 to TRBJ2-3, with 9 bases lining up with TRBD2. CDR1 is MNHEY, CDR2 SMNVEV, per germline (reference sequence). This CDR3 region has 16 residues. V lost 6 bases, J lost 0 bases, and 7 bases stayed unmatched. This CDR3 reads CASRPSGAASTDTQYF. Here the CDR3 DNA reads TGTGCCAGCAGACCTAGCGGGGCCGCTAGCACAGATACGCAGTATTTT.

The CDR3 sequence: CASSVAPTSNVDEQFF. The CDR3 nucleotides read TGTGCCAGCAGCGTAGCTCCAACTAGCAACGTAGATGAGCAGTTCTTC. The V gene is TRBV9, the J gene TRBJ2-1; D may be TRBD2 (6 bases). Germline CDR1 and CDR2: SGDLS and YYNGEE. The CDR3 loop spans 16 amino acids. The V gene lost 0 bases and the J gene lost 8 bases, with 18 bases spanning the gap.

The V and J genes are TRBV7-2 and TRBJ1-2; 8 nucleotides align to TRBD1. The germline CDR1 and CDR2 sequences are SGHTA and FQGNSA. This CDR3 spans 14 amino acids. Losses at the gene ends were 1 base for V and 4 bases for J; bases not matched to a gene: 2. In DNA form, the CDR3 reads TGTGCCAGCAGCTTAGACAGGGGGTCCTATGGCTACACCTTC. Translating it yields CASSLDRGSYGYTF.

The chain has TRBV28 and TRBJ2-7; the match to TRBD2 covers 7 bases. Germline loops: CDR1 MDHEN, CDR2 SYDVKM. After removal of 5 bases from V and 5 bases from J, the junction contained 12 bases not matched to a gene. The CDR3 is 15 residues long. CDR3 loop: CASSLRTSKLHEQYF. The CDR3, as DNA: TGTGCCAGCAGTCTCCGGACTAGTAAGCTCCACGAGCAGTACTTC.

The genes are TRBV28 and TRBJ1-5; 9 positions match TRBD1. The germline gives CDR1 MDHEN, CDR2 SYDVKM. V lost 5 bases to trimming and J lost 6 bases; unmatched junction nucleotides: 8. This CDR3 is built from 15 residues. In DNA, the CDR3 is TGTGCCAGCAGTAGGACAGGGGCAATAGGTCAGCCCCAGCATTTT. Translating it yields CASSRTGAIGQPQHF.

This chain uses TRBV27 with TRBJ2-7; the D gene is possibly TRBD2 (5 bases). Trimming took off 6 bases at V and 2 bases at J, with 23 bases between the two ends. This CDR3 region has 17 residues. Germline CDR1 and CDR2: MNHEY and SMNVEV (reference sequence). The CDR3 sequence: CASRSSDPGSGTYEQYF. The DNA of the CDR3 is TGTGCCAGCAGGTCGTCTGATCCAGGCAGCGGCACCTACGAGCAGTACTTC.